The present entry profiles one T cell receptor beta chain with its context. Unmatched junction bases numbered 7, after V lost 6 bases and J lost 8 bases. CDR3 length: 15 residues. CDR1 and CDR2 (germline): LNHDA, SQIVND (reference sequence). Participants' own reports of clinical history determined their cohort assignment. These data are taken from a study of blood T cell repertoires in COVID-19. Study background: Samples taken during acute and convalescent COVID-19 were collected in the United States, Italy and Spain.

Per the study methods: Scientists estimated how many nucleated cells there were by amplifying reference gene primers. Profiled with immunoSEQ multiplex PCR; TCRdb holds only in-frame clones, not every one. That table is the source of V, J and clone size, and D and trimming were worked out from the DNA. Among about 220,000 clones listed, over 65% were seen once. The genes are TRBV19 and TRBJ2-1; 13 bases are a match to TRBD2. The TCR sequence derives from a woman in her sixties or seventies who had recovered from COVID-19. Sequencing was performed on PBMCs or T cells enriched from blood (not recorded which). CDR3 region: CASSQGLAGWDEQFF. In DNA, the CDR3 is TGTGCCAGTAGCCAGGGACTAGCGGGATGGGATGAGCAGTTCTTC.